This paragraph reports one TCR beta chain. The target antigen is unknown. Compared with germline, one end of the junction differs, possibly owing to a read error. This specimen comes from a study of T cells in Graves' hyperthyroidism and ophthalmopathy. Study in general: Peripheral blood sampling occurred at initial diagnosis, before any treatment. General observations from the study: Blood also showed most of the thyroid clonotypes that were expanded above 0.001.

Germline-derived CDR1 and CDR2 are MDHEN and SYDVKM. The CDR3 loop spans 14 amino acids. Inclusion characteristics of ophthalmopathy patients comprised a Clinical Activity Score of at least 3, a NOSPECS grade of at least 4, and duration under 3 months. The PBMCs were taken from 10 ml of fresh peripheral blood. What was amplified from RNA transcripts were TCR beta CDR3 regions. First-round RT-PCR targeting the TCR CDR3 was performed with the HTBI primer set. TCRdb re-derived calls from the multiplex PCR reads in MiXCR, one entry per CDR3 protein. The sample has 490,000 or so distinct CDR3 sequences, approximately 23% seen once.

This chain joins TRBV28 and TRBJ1-1; unclear D gene. Sequenced sample: blood. The sequence was collected from a woman in her 70s with Graves' ophthalmopathy. CDR3 nucleotide sequence: TGTGCCAGCAGCCCAAGGGTAGGGAGCACTGAAGCTCTCTTT. Translation: CASSPRVGSTEALF.